Following are 6 T cell receptor beta chains from one sample sequenced in a study of technical replicates of blood from a handful of donors. Clones were sequenced by immunoSEQ multiplex PCR, and TCRdb holds only the in-frame ones, with some missing. The sample has 100,000 or so clones; around 96% are singletons. Material for sequencing was T cells isolated from PBMCs. Receptors were obtained from a human donor in good health.

The chain employs TRBV6-1 and TRBJ1-1; the D is unclear. Germline CDR1 is MNHNS and CDR2 is SASEGT. Trimming took off 6 bases at V and 2 bases at J, with 10 bases between the two ends. The CDR3 extends over 13 amino acids. The CDR3 DNA reads as TGTGCCAGCAGGAGCACTAGTAACACTGAAGCTTTCTTT. It specifies CASRSTSNTEAFF.

The gene calls are TRBV7-3 and TRBJ2-2, with 8 bases identical to TRBD2. V lost 5 bases, J lost 4 bases, and 6 bases stayed unmatched. CDR1 is SGHTA and CDR2 is FQGTGA in the germline V gene. This CDR3 has 15 residues. The CDR3 DNA is TGTGCCAGCAGCACTAGCGGAACACCCACCGGGGAGCTGTTTTTT. Translated: CASSTSGTPTGELFF.

The rearrangement joins TRBV19 to TRBJ2-5, with a possible D match to TRBD1 (5 bases). This CDR3 comprises 16 residues. Germline V gives CDR1 LNHDA, CDR2 SQIVND (reference sequence). Trimming left V 3 bases short and J 0 bases short, with 14 bases between. The CDR3: CASSITGVPYQETQYF. CDR3 sequence (DNA): TGTGCCAGTAGTATCACAGGCGTACCGTACCAAGAGACCCAGTACTTC.

The chain links TRBV19 to TRBJ2-5; D is possibly TRBD1 (5 bases). Germline CDR1 LNHDA, CDR2 SQIVND (reference sequence). V was shortened by 5 bases and J by 2 bases, with 15 bases between the two germline ends. The CDR3 spans 15 residues. CDR3 coding DNA: TGTGCCAGTAGTCCCAGGGCTCTCCGTCAAGAGACCCAGTACTTC. It specifies CASSPRALRQETQYF.

The rearrangement links TRBV5-8 to TRBJ2-5, with D tentatively TRBD2 (7 bases). The germline gives CDR1 SGHTS, CDR2 YDEGEE. Between the trimmed V and J ends, which lost 0 bases and 0 bases, there was a span of 12 bases. The CDR3 length is 16 residues. CDR3 sequence (DNA): TGTGCCAGCAGCTTGGGTGGGGGGGCCAACCAAGAGACCCAGTACTTC. Protein product: CASSLGGGANQETQYF.

The chain uses TRBV6-4 and TRBJ2-1, with D tentatively TRBD1 (6 bases). The CDR3 loop spans 11 amino acids. The germline V and J ends were trimmed by 6 bases and 9 bases, with 9 bases remaining between them. Germline V lookup: CDR1 MRHNA, CDR2 SNTAGT. The CDR3: CASRQGVEQFF. CDR3 DNA sequence: TGTGCCAGCAGACAGGGTGTTGAGCAGTTCTTC.